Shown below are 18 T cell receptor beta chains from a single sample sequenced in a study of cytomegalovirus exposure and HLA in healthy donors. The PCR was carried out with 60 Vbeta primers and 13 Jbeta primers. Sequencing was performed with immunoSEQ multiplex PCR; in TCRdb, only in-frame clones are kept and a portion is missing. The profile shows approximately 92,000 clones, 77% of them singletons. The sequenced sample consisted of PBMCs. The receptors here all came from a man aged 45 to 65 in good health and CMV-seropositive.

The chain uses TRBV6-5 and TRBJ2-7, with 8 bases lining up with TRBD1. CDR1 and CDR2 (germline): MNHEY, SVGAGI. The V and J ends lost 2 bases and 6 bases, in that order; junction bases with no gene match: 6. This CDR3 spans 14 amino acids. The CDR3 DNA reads TGTGCCAGCAGTTACAAAGGACAGGGCCCCGAGCAGTACTTC. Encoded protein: CASSYKGQGPEQYF.

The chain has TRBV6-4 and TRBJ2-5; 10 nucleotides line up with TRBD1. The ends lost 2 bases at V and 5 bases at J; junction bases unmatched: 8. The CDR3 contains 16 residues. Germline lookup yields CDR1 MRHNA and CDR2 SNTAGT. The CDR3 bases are TGTGCCAGCAGTGACCACCGGGACAGGGGCCGGGAGACCCAGTACTTC. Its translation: CASSDHRDRGRETQYF.

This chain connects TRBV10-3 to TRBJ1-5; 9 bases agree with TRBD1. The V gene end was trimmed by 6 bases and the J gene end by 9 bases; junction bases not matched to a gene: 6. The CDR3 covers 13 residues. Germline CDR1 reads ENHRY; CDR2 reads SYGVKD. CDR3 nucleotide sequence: TGTGCCATCAGCCCGGGACAGGGCTTGCCCCAGCATTTT. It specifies CAISPGQGLPQHF.

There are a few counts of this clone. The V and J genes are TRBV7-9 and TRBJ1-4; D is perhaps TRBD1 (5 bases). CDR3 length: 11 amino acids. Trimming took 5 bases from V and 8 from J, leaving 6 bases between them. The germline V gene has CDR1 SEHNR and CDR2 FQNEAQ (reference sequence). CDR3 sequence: CASSRGEKLFF. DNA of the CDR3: TGTGCCAGCAGCCGGGGGGAAAAACTGTTTTTT.

CDR3 nucleotides: TGTGCCAGCAGCTTAGACAGGGGTGGCGAAAAACTGTTTTTT. Translating it yields CASSLDRGGEKLFF. The chain uses TRBV11-2 and TRBJ1-4, with D possibly being TRBD1 (6 bases). Looked up from germline, CDR1 is SGHAT and CDR2 is FQNNGV. With 0 bases removed from V and 8 bases from J, the gap between germline ends came to 10 bases. This CDR3 contains 14 residues.

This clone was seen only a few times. Here the CDR3 DNA reads TGTGCCAGCAGCAAACAGGGGTTCGAAAAACTGTTTTTT. Its protein is CASSKQGFEKLFF. V usage is TRBV13 and J usage is TRBJ1-4; 7 bases match TRBD1. J was trimmed by 8 bases and V by 5 bases; bases with no gene match: 5. The CDR3 covers 13 residues. The germline V gene encodes CDR1 PRHDT and CDR2 FYEKMQ (reference sequence).

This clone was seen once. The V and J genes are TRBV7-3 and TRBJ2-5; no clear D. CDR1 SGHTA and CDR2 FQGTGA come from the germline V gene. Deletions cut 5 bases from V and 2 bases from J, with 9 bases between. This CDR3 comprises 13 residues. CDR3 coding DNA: TGTGCCAGCAGCCCCGGTATTCAAGAGACCCAGTACTTC. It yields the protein CASSPGIQETQYF.

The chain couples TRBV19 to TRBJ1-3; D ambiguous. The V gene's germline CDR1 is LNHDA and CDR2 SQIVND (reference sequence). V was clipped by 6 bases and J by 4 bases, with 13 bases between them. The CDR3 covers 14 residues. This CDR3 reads CASSTNRRGNTIYF. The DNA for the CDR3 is TGTGCCAGTAGCACCAACCGCCGGGGAAACACCATATATTTT.

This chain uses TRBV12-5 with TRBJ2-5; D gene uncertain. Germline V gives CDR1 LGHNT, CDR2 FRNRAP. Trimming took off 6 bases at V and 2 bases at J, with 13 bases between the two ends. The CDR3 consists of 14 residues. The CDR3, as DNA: TGTGCTAGTGGGCGAGACACCAGACAAGAGACCCAGTACTTC. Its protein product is CASGRDTRQETQYF.

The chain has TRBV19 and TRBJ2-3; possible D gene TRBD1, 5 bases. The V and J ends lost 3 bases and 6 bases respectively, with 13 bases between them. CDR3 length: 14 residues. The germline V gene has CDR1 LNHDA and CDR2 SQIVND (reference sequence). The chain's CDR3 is CASSITGGWDTQYF. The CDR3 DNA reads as TGTGCCAGTAGTATTACAGGTGGTTGGGATACGCAGTATTTT.

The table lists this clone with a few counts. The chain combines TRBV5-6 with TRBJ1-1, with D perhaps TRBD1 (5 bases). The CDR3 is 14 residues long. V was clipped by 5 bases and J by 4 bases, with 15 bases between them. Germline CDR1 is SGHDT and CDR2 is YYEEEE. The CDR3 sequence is CASSPLGGGTEAFF. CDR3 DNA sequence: TGTGCCAGCAGTCCCCTCGGGGGAGGCACTGAAGCTTTCTTT.

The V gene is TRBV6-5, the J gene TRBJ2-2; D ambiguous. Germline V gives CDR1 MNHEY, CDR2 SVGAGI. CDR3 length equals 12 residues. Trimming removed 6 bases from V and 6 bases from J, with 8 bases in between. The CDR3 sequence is CASRKTAGELFF. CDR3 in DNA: TGTGCCAGCAGGAAAACAGCCGGGGAGCTGTTTTTT.

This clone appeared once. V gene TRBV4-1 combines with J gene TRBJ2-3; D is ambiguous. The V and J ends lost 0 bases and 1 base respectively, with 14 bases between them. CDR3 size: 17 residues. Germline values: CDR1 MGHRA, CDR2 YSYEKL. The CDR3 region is CASSQDSILLRTDTQYF. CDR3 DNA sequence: TGCGCCAGCAGCCAAGACTCGATTTTACTTCGCACAGATACGCAGTATTTT.

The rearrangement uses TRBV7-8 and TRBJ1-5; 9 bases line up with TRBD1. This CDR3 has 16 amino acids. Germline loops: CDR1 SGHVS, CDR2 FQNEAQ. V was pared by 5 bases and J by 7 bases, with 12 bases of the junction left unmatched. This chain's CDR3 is CASSPGTGSSGQPQHF. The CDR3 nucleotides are TGTGCCAGCAGCCCCGGGACAGGGAGTTCGGGGCAGCCCCAGCATTTT.

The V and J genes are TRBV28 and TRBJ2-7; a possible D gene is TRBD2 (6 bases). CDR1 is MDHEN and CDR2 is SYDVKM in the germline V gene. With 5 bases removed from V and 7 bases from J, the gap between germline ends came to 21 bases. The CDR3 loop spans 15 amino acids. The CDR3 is CASSNAGTLSREQYF. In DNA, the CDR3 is TGTGCCAGCAGTAACGCCGGGACTCTCTCTAGGGAGCAGTACTTC.

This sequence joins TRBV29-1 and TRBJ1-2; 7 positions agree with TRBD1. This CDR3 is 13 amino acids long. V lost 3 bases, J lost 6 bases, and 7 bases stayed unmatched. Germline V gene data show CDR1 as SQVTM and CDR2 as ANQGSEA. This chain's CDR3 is CSVEGQGGDGYTF. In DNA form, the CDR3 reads TGCAGCGTTGAGGGCCAGGGGGGTGATGGCTACACCTTC.

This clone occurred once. For the CDR3, the DNA is TGTGCCAGCTCACCGGGGACAGTGGGTAACTATGGCTACACCTTC. This codes for CASSPGTVGNYGYTF. The V and J genes are TRBV18 and TRBJ1-2, with 7 bases lining up with TRBD1. V dropped 3 bases and J dropped 1; count of bases not matched to a gene: 5. The CDR3 sequence is 15 residues long. Germline values: CDR1 KGHSH, CDR2 LQKENI.

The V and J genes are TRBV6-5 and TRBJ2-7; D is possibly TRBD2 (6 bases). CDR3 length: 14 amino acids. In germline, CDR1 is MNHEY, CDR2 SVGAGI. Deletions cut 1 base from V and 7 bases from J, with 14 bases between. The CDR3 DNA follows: TGTGCCAGCAGTTACTTGGGAATAGCGGAGGAGCAGTACTTC. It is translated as CASSYLGIAEEQYF.